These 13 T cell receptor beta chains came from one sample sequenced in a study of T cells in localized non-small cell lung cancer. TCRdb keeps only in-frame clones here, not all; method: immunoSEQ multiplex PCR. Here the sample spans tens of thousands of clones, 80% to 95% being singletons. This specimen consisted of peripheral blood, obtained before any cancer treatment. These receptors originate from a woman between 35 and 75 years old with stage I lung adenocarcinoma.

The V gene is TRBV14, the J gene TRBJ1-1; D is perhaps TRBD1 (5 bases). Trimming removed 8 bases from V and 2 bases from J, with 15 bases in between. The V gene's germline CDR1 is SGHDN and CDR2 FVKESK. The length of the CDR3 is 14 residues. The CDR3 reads CASGPRGLNTEAFF. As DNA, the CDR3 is TGTGCCAGCGGGCCGAGGGGACTAAACACTGAAGCTTTCTTT. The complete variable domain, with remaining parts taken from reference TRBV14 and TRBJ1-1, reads EAGVTQFPSHSVIEKGQTVTLRCDPISGHDNLYWYRRVMGKEIKFLLHFVKESKQDESGMPNNRFLAERTGGTYSTLKVQPAELEDSGVYFCASGPRGLNTEAFFGQGTRLTVV.

The DNA of the CDR3 is TGTGCCAGCAGCCTTGGACTGGGCACTGAAGCTTTCTTT. This translates into CASSLGLGTEAFF. This chain uses TRBV9 with TRBJ1-1; no firm D call. This CDR3 region has 13 residues. Trimming shortened V by 4 bases and J by 4 bases, and 11 bases separated the two germline ends. CDR1 is SGDLS, CDR2 YYNGEE, per germline.

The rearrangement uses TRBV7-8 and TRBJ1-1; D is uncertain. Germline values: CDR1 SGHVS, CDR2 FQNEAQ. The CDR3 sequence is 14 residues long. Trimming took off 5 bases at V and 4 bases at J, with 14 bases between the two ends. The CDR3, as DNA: TGTGCCAGCAGCCTTTATACAACGGGCACTGAAGCTTTCTTT. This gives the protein CASSLYTTGTEAFF.

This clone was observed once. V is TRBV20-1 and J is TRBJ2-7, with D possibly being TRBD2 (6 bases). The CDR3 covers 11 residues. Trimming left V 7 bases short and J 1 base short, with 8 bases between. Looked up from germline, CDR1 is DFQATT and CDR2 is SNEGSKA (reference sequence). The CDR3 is CSVSGSYEQYF. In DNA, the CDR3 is TGCAGTGTAAGCGGGTCCTACGAGCAGTACTTC.

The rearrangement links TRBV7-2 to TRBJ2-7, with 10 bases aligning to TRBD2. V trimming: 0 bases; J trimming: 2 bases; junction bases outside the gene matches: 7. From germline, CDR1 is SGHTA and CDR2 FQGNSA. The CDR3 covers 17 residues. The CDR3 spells CASSLARVAGGPYEQYF. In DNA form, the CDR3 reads TGTGCCAGCAGCTTAGCGAGAGTAGCGGGAGGTCCCTACGAGCAGTACTTC.

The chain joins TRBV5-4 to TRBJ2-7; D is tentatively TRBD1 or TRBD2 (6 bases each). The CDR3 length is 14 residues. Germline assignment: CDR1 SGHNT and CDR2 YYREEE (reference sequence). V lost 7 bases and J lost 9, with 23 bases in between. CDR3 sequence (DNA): TGTGCCAGCCTAACCGCCCGAGGGGGGCCGGTGCAGTACTTC. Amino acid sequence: CASLTARGGPVQYF.

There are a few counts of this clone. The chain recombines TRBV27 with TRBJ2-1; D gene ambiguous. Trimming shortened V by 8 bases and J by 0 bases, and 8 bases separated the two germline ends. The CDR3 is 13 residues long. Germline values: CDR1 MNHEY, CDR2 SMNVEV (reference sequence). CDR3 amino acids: CASASHSYNEQFF. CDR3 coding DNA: TGTGCCAGCGCCAGCCACTCCTACAATGAGCAGTTCTTC.

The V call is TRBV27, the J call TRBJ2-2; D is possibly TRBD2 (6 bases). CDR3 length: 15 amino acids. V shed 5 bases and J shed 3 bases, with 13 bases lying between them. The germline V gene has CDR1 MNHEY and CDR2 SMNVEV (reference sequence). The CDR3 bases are TGTGCCAGCAGTCGTCGGGACTCCTACACCGGGGAGCTGTTTTTT. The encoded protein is CASSRRDSYTGELFF.

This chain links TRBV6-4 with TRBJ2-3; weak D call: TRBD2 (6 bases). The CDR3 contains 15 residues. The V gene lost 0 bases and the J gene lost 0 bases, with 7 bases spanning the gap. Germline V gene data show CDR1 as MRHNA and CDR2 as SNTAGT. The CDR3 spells CASSDSAGSTDTQYF. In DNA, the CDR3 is TGTGCCAGCAGTGACTCGGCGGGGAGCACAGATACGCAGTATTTT.

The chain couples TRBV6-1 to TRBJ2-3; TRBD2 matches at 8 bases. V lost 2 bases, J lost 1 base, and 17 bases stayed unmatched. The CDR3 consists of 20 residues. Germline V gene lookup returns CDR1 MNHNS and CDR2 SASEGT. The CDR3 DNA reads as TGTGCCAGCAGTGAAATATTAGCGGTAGCGGGGTCGGTAGGCACAGATACGCAGTATTTT. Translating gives CASSEILAVAGSVGTDTQYF.

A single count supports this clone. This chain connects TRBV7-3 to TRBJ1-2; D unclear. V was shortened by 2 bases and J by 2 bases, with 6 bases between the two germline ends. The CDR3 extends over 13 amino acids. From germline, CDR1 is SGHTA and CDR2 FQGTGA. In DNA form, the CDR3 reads TGTGCCAGCAGCTTAGACGGGAACTATGGCTACACCTTC. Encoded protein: CASSLDGNYGYTF.

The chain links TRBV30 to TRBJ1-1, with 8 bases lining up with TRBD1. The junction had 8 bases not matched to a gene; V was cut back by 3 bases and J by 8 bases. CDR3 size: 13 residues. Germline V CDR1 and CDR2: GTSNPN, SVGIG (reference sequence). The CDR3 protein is CAWSPGQAQEAFF. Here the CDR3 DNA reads TGTGCCTGGAGCCCGGGACAGGCACAAGAAGCTTTCTTT.

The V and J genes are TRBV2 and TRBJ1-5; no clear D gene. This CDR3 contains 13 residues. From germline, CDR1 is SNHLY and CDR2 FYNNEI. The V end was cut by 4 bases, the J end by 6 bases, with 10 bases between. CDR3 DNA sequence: TGTGCCAGCAGTGTTTTCGTCCGTCAGCCCCAGCATTTT. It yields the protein CASSVFVRQPQHF.